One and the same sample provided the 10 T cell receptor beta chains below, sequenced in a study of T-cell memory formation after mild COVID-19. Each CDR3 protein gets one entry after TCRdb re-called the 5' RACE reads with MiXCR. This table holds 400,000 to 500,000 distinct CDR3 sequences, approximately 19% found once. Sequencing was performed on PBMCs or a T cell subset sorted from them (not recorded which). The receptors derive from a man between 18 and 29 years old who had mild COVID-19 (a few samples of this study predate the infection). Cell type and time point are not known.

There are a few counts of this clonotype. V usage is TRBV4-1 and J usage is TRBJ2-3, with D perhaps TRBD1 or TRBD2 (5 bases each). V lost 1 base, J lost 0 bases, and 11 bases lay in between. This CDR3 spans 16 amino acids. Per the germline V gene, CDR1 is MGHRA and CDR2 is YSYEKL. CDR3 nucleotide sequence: TGCGCCAGCAGCCAAGGGGCTGGGGGTAGCACAGATACGCAGTATTTT. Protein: CASSQGAGGSTDTQYF.

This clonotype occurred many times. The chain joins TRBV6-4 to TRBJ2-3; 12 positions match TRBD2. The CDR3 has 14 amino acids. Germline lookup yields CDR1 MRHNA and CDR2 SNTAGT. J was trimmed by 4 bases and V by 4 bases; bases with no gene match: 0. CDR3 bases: TGTGCCAGCAGTGCTAGCGGGGGGGCAGATACGCAGTATTTT. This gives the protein CASSASGGADTQYF.

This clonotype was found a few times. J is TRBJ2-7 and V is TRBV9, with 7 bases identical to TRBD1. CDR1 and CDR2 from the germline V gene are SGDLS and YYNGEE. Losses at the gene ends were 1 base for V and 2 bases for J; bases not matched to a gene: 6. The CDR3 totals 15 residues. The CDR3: CASSVTGQYPYEQYF. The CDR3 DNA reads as TGTGCCAGCAGCGTAACGGGACAGTATCCCTACGAGCAGTACTTC.

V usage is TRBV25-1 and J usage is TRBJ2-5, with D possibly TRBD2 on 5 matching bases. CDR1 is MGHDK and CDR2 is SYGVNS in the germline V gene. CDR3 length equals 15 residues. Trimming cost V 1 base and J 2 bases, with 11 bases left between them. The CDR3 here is CASSESRTGQETQYF. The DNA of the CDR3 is TGTGCCAGCAGTGAATCCAGGACGGGACAAGAGACCCAGTACTTC.

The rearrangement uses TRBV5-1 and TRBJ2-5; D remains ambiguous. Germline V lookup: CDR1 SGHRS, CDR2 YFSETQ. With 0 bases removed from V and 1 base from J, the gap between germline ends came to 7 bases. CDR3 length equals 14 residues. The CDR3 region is CASSLDDGQETQYF. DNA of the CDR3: TGCGCCAGCAGCTTGGATGACGGCCAAGAGACCCAGTACTTC.

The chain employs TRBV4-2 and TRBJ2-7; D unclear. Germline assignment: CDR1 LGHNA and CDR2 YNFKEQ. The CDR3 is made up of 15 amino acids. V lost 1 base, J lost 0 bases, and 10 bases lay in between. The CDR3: CASSQVGRVSYEQYF. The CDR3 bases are TGTGCCAGCAGCCAAGTAGGTAGGGTCTCCTACGAGCAGTACTTC.

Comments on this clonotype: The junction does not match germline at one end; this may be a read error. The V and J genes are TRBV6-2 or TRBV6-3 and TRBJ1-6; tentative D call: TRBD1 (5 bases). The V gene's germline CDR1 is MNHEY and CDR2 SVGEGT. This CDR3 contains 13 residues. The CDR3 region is CASRPGLRPPIHF. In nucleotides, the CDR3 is TGTGCCAGCAGACCGGGACTTAGGCCACCCATCCACTTT.

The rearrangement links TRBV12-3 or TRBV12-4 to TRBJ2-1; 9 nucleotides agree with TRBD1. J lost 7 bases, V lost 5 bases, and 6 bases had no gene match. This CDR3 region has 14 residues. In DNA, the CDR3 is TGTGCCAGCAGTCCGTGGGACAGGGAGAATGAGCAGTTCTTC. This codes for CASSPWDRENEQFF.

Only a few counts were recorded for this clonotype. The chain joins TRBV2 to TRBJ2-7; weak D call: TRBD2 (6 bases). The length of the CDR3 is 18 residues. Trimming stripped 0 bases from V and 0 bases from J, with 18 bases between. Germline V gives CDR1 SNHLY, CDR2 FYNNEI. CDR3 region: CASSEAPLGDSSSYEQYV. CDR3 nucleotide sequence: TGTGCCAGCAGTGAAGCACCCTTAGGGGACTCGAGCTCCTACGAGCAGTACGTC.

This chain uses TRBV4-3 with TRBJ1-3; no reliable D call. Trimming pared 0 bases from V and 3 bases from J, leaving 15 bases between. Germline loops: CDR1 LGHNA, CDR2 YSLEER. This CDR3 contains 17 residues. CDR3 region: CASSQEHFLSDGNTIYF. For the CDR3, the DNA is TGCGCCAGCAGCCAAGAGCATTTCCTGTCGGATGGAAACACCATATATTTT.